Listed below are T cell receptor beta chains from one sample, sequenced in a study of T-cell memory formation after mild COVID-19. TCRdb processed the 5' RACE reads anew with MiXCR; each CDR3 protein has one entry. The sample consists of approximately 30,000 distinct CDR3 sequences, around 7.7% of them appearing once. The sequenced sample consisted of PBMCs or a T cell subset sorted from them (not recorded which). These receptors came from a young man who had mild COVID-19 (a few samples of this study predate the infection). Cell type and time point are not known. CDR3s include the opening cysteine and the closing phenylalanine or tryptophan. D genes are given only for firm matches.

d_gene	v_gene	CDR3aa
NA	TRBV6-5	CASRLAQDFTYEQYF
NA	TRBV5-1	CASSPASGSDYNSPLHF
TRBD1	TRBV2	CASSERGGDGYTF
TRBD1	TRBV4-2	CASSQVFGAGGYEQYF
TRBD1	TRBV24-1	CATSETDRDANQPQHF
NA	TRBV12-3/TRBV12-4	CASSPPGTSNQPQHF
TRBD1	TRBV20-1	CSAPGQANTEAFF
NA	TRBV7-2	CASSLGTAYSNQPQHF
NA	TRBV27	CASSLASGNTIYF
TRBD1	TRBV29-1	CSVEGLWDRDGDEQFF
NA	TRBV11-2	CASTNLAENTIYF
NA	TRBV7-8	CASSLAFGSREDTQYF
NA	TRBV6-1	CASSGGGAKETQYF
NA	TRBV29-1	CSVEVTAGELFF
TRBD1	TRBV6-2/TRBV6-3	CASSYGTANNEQFF
TRBD1	TRBV18	CASSGTGWAEAFF
TRBD2	TRBV5-1	CASSLNAGGGNEQFF
NA	TRBV7-2	CASSLGLSPSSWGYTF
TRBD2	TRBV25-1	CASRTSGGAETQYF
NA	TRBV12-3/TRBV12-4	CASTLGLQATEAFF
NA	TRBV4-1	CASSQEGHPSTDTQYF
NA	TRBV5-8	CASSLLVNYGYTF
NA	TRBV25-1	CASSEYVSTGELFF
NA	TRBV28	CASTPPGGGQPQHF
NA	TRBV18	CASSPQTGLGNTEAFF
NA	TRBV6-2/TRBV6-3	CASSYFLRGTGELFF
NA	TRBV7-9	CASSFHWGDTQYF
NA	TRBV28	CASSFPRGAFF
NA	TRBV12-3/TRBV12-4	CASQGAAQETQYF
NA	TRBV18	CASSPREANTEAFF
NA	TRBV25-1	CASSESLSQSSYNSPLHF
TRBD1	TRBV12-3/TRBV12-4	CASISGGGSTEAFF
TRBD1	TRBV7-6	CASSLEGDRGSDTQYF
TRBD1	TRBV5-1	CASSPGRGNEKLFF
NA	TRBV7-2	CASSFLAVGYEQYF
NA	TRBV4-1	CASRRGASTEAFF
NA	TRBV28	CATRGWGRLGNSPLHF
NA	TRBV12-3/TRBV12-4	CASSPMQGTEAFF
TRBD1	TRBV12-3/TRBV12-4	CASSFGQGDGYTF
NA	TRBV5-1	CASSFGAGQGNGYTF
TRBD1	TRBV5-1	CASSGIRDRRRETQYF
NA	TRBV30	CAWTSWNTEAFF
NA	TRBV12-3/TRBV12-4	CASSNLPGTEAFF
NA	TRBV27	CASSLGPGEVYTEAFF
TRBD1	TRBV24-1	CATSDSGQDYTF
NA	TRBV7-2	CASSSHFSTNYGYTF
TRBD2	TRBV20-1	CSAMLAGGTDTQYF
TRBD1	TRBV11-2	CASSSGQGDDQPQHF
NA	TRBV28	CASRPQGKETQYF
NA	TRBV7-2	CASSLEGPGASNYGYTF
NA	TRBV18	CASSPGNIEGNEQFF
TRBD1	TRBV19	CASTIARGPWTEAFF
NA	TRBV7-2	CASSAPDPVFFTDTQYF
NA	TRBV7-2	CASSLAWQPNEKLFF
NA	TRBV2	CASSLLGALPGELFF
NA	TRBV5-1	CASSTTGKGGTEAFF
NA	TRBV7-2	CASSLDWGGFTEAFF
TRBD1	TRBV5-1	CASSPGQGVYEQYF
TRBD2	TRBV4-3	CASSQGTGGQETQYF